The rows below give T cell receptor beta chains drawn from one sample of a study of T cells in localized non-small cell lung cancer. The data were produced by immunoSEQ multiplex PCR, yet TCRdb's version contains in-frame clones alone and is incomplete. The profile shows tens of thousands of clones, around nine tenths of them singletons. Sequenced here: peripheral blood, sampled before any cancer treatment. The receptors shown here come from an older female donor with stage III squamous cell lung carcinoma. CDR3s include the opening cysteine and the closing phenylalanine or tryptophan. Fields, in order: clone size, D gene, J gene, V gene, CDR3 DNA, CDR3 protein. The D gene is left open where the match is weak. The listing skips clone size in some rows; elsewhere it reads once, few, many or a size class.

clone_size: .
d_call: .
j_call: TRBJ1-3
v_call: TRBV5-1
cdr3_nt: TGCGCCAGCAGCTTGGGAGAGAGCTTCTCTGGAAACACCATATATTTT
cdr3_aa: CASSLGESFSGNTIYF

clone_size: few
d_call: .
j_call: TRBJ2-1
v_call: TRBV6-4
cdr3_nt: TGTGCCAGCAGTGTAGGCTCGAGCTCCTACAATGAGCAGTTCTTC
cdr3_aa: CASSVGSSSYNEQFF

clone_size: once
d_call: TRBD1
j_call: TRBJ1-2
v_call: TRBV11-2
cdr3_nt: TGTGCCAGCAGCTTAAGTGGGACAGGGGGTAACTATGGCTACACCTTC
cdr3_aa: CASSLSGTGGNYGYTF

clone_size: .
d_call: TRBD1
j_call: TRBJ1-4
v_call: TRBV7-8
cdr3_nt: TGTGCCAGCAGCTTCCGGACAGGGCAGGGGGGAAAACTGTTTTTT
cdr3_aa: CASSFRTGQGGKLFF

clone_size: .
d_call: .
j_call: TRBJ1-2
v_call: TRBV28
cdr3_nt: TGTGCCAGCAGTTTAGACAGATGGGCCTATGGCTACACCTTC
cdr3_aa: CASSLDRWAYGYTF

clone_size: .
d_call: .
j_call: TRBJ2-1
v_call: TRBV15
cdr3_nt: TGTGCCACCACGGACACAGGGTTGCCCTACAATGAGCAGTTCTTC
cdr3_aa: CATTDTGLPYNEQFF

clone_size: .
d_call: TRBD1
j_call: TRBJ1-1
v_call: TRBV7-9
cdr3_nt: TGTGCCAGCAGCGAACAGGGGCTGAACACTGAAGCTTTCTTT
cdr3_aa: CASSEQGLNTEAFF

clone_size: few
d_call: TRBD1
j_call: TRBJ1-2
v_call: TRBV7-2
cdr3_nt: TGTGCCAGCAGCTTAGGGACAGGGGAATATGGCTACACCTTC
cdr3_aa: CASSLGTGEYGYTF

clone_size: .
d_call: TRBD2
j_call: TRBJ2-7
v_call: TRBV7-2
cdr3_nt: TGTGCCAGCAGCCCCCGTGGAGGCGGGAGGGCCTACGAGCAGTACTTC
cdr3_aa: CASSPRGGGRAYEQYF

clone_size: .
d_call: TRBD2
j_call: TRBJ2-3
v_call: TRBV7-2
cdr3_nt: TGTGCCAGCAGCCCGCGGGGGGGGAGCACAGATACGCAGTATTTT
cdr3_aa: CASSPRGGSTDTQYF

clone_size: .
d_call: TRBD2
j_call: TRBJ2-5
v_call: TRBV5-1
cdr3_nt: TGCGCCAGCGCAGCTTACCCTAGCGGGGAGACCCAGTACTTC
cdr3_aa: CASAAYPSGETQYF

clone_size: .
d_call: .
j_call: TRBJ1-3
v_call: TRBV25-1
cdr3_nt: TGTGCCAGCAATGGCCCCTACTCTGGAAACACCATATATTTT
cdr3_aa: CASNGPYSGNTIYF

clone_size: .
d_call: .
j_call: TRBJ2-2
v_call: TRBV2
cdr3_nt: TGTGCCAGCAGAACTGGACGTGAGGGAGGGGAGCTGTTTTTT
cdr3_aa: CASRTGREGGELFF

clone_size: .
d_call: TRBD2
j_call: TRBJ2-3
v_call: TRBV6-4
cdr3_nt: TGTGCCAGCAGTCTGCTAGCGGCTAGCACAGATACGCAGTATTTT
cdr3_aa: CASSLLAASTDTQYF

clone_size: .
d_call: .
j_call: TRBJ1-5
v_call: TRBV5-4
cdr3_nt: TGTGCCAGCAGTCGCGGCGGGGAGGGACAGCCCCAGCATTTT
cdr3_aa: CASSRGGEGQPQHF

clone_size: .
d_call: .
j_call: TRBJ1-1
v_call: TRBV4-2
cdr3_nt: TGTGCCAGCAGCCAAGATGTTCGACGCACTGAAGCTTTCTTT
cdr3_aa: CASSQDVRRTEAFF

clone_size: .
d_call: .
j_call: TRBJ2-1
v_call: TRBV19
cdr3_nt: TGTGCCAGTAGTATGGGGCGGAACTCCTACAATGAGCAGTTCTTC
cdr3_aa: CASSMGRNSYNEQFF

clone_size: .
d_call: TRBD1
j_call: TRBJ2-5
v_call: TRBV7-9
cdr3_nt: TGTGCCAGCAGCTTCCTCGTGGACAGGATCATGCAAGAGACCCAGTACTTC
cdr3_aa: CASSFLVDRIMQETQYF

clone_size: once
d_call: .
j_call: TRBJ2-3
v_call: TRBV27
cdr3_nt: TGTGCCAGCAGCCGCTGGGGGGCCATGCTCTACTCGGAATCCACAGATACGCAGTATTTT
cdr3_aa: CASSRWGAMLYSESTDTQYF

clone_size: once
d_call: TRBD2
j_call: TRBJ2-1
v_call: TRBV5-6
cdr3_nt: TGTGCCAGCAGCTGGGGGACTAGCGATGAGCAGTTCTTC
cdr3_aa: CASSWGTSDEQFF

clone_size: .
d_call: TRBD1
j_call: TRBJ1-1
v_call: TRBV6-1
cdr3_nt: TGTGCCAGCAGTGAAAATGGGGACAGGGTTGCTTTCTTT
cdr3_aa: CASSENGDRVAFF

clone_size: .
d_call: .
j_call: TRBJ1-5
v_call: TRBV7-3
cdr3_nt: TGTGCCAGCAGCTTTGGCCCGGGCCTCAATCAGCCCCAGCATTTT
cdr3_aa: CASSFGPGLNQPQHF

clone_size: .
d_call: TRBD1
j_call: TRBJ1-1
v_call: TRBV5-1
cdr3_nt: TGCGCCAGCAGCTTGCAGGGGGCGAACACTGAAGCTTTCTTT
cdr3_aa: CASSLQGANTEAFF

clone_size: .
d_call: .
j_call: TRBJ1-1
v_call: TRBV19
cdr3_nt: TGTGCCAGTAGTATAAAGCGGATGAACACTGAAGCTTTCTTT
cdr3_aa: CASSIKRMNTEAFF

clone_size: .
d_call: .
j_call: TRBJ1-1
v_call: TRBV6-5
cdr3_nt: TGTGCCAGCAGTTACTCGGTGCAGCTGAACACTGAAGCTTTCTTT
cdr3_aa: CASSYSVQLNTEAFF

clone_size: .
d_call: TRBD2
j_call: TRBJ2-3
v_call: TRBV7-2
cdr3_nt: TGTGCCAGCAGCTTGCTCAGGAGCGGGAGGGCCTTGAATACGCAGTATTTT
cdr3_aa: CASSLLRSGRALNTQYF